This T cell receptor (beta chain) was profiled in a study of T cell responses to AZD1222 COVID-19 vaccine. Study-level results: Only a handful of AZD1222 recipients were seropositive at baseline.

Notes on this clone: Its target is not known.

Clones were read by immunoSEQ multiplex PCR, and TCRdb kept only the in-frame ones, dropping some. The table shows around 120,000 clones, with 85% to 90% occurring only once. V lost 5 bases, J lost 2 bases, and 15 bases lay in between. CDR3 length: 15 residues. CDR1 and CDR2 from the germline V gene are SEHNR and FQNEAQ (reference sequence). The material sequenced was peripheral blood, taken on day 0 of AZD1222 vaccination. This sequence originates from an adult in good health. The rearrangement links TRBV7-9 to TRBJ1-2; possibly TRBD1 for D (5 bases). The CDR3 reads CASSPFAGSNYGYTF. CDR3 bases: TGTGCCAGCAGCCCCTTCGCAGGGTCCAACTATGGCTACACCTTC. Looking up the rest from reference TRBV7-9 and TRBJ1-2 gives the full variable domain: DTGVSQNPRHKITKRGQNVTFRCDPISEHNRLYWYRQTLGQGPEFLTYFQNEAQLEKSRLLSDRFSAERPKGSFSTLEIQRTEQGDSAMYLCASSPFAGSNYGYTFGSGTRLTVV.